This T cell receptor (beta chain) was sequenced in a study of tumor-infiltrating lymphocytes in primary liver carcinoma. From about 530 ng total RNA, TCR beta cDNA was generated with a primer in the constant region. Sequencing libraries for TCR beta derived from three nested multiplex PCR rounds that used slightly modified ARM-PCR. Use of TRBV1-TRBV30 forward primers with a C-beta reverse primer characterized the first two PCR rounds, which lasted nine to eleven cycles each. TCRdb re-called the multiplex PCR reads with MiXCR, one entry per CDR3 protein. The table records about 320,000 distinct CDR3 sequences, almost 60% of them present only once. This clonotype was picked up many times. Its antigen is unknown. General study results and limits: Relative to tumor region pairs, the tumor-adjacent and tumor-blood pairs showed overlap that was lower.

CDR1 is SEHNR and CDR2 is FQNEAQ in the germline V gene (reference sequence). V trimming: 4 bases; J trimming: 5 bases; junction bases outside the gene matches: 9. The CDR3 runs 16 residues. Blood RNA was derived from unsorted whole blood, and germline DNA was extracted too. This chain connects TRBV7-9 to TRBJ2-3; TRBD1 aligns across 10 bases. Sequencing was done on a sample of peripheral blood. This TCR derives from a woman in her 30s with primary liver carcinoma and hepatitis B virus infection. Here the CDR3 reads CASSSRDRGYLDTQYF. In nucleotides, the CDR3 is TGTGCCAGCAGCTCCCGGGACAGGGGATACTTAGATACGCAGTATTTT.